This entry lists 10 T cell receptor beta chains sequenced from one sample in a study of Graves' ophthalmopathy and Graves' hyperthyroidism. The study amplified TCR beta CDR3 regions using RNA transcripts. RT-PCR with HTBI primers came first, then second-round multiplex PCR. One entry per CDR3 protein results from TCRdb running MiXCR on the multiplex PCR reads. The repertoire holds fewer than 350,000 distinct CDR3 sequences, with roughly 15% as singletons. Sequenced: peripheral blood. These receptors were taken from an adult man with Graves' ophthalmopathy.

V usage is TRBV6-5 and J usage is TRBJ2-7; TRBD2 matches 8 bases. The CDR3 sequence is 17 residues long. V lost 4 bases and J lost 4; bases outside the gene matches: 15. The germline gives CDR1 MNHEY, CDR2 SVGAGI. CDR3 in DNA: TGTGCCAGCAGTTCCACGGGACGGCCTACTAGCGGTTACGAGCAGTACTTC. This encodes CASSSTGRPTSGYEQYF.

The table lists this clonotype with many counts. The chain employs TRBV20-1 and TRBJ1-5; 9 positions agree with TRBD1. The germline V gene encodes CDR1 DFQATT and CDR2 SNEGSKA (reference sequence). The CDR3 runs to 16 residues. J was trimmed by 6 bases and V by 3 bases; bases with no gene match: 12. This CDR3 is CSARGPGTGNPQPQHF. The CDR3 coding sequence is TGCAGTGCTAGGGGTCCCGGGACAGGGAATCCTCAGCCCCAGCATTTT.

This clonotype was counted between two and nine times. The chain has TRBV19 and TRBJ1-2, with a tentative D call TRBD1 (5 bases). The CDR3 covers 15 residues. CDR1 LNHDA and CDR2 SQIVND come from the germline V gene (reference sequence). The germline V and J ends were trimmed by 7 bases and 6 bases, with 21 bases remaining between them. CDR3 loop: CASTLGRASGDGYTF. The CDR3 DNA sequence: TGTGCCAGTACCCTCGGCAGGGCTTCGGGCGATGGCTACACCTTC.

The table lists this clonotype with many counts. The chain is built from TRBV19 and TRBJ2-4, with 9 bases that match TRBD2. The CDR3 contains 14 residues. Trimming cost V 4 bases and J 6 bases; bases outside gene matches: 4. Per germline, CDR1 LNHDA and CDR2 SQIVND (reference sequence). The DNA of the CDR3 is TGTGCCAGTAGTAGCGGGGGGGGGAGAAACATTCAGTACTTC. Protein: CASSSGGGRNIQYF.

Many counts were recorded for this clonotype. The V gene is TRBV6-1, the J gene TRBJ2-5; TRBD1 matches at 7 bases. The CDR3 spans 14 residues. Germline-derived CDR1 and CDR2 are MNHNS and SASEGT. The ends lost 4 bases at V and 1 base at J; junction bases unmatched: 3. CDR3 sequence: CASSVGDSQETQYF. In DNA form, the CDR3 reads TGTGCCAGCAGTGTAGGGGACAGCCAAGAGACCCAGTACTTC.

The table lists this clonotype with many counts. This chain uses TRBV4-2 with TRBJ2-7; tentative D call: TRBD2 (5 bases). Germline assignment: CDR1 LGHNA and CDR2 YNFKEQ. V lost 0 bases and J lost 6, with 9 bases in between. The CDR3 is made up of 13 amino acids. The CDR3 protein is CASSQDAGREQYF. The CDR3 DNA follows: TGTGCCAGCAGCCAAGATGCGGGTCGCGAGCAGTACTTC.

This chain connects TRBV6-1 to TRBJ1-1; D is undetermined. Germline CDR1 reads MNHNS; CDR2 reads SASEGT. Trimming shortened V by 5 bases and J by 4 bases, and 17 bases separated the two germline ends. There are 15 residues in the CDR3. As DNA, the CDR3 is TGTGCCAGCAGTCCCCCCTGGGTCGGATCCACTGAAGCTTTCTTT. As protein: CASSPPWVGSTEAFF.

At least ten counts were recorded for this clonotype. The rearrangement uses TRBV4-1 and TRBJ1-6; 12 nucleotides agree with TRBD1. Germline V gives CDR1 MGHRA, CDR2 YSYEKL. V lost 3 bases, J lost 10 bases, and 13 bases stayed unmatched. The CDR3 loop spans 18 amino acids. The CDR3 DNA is TGCGCCAGCAGCCATGCCGGGACAGGGGGCCCGCCCGGGTCACCCCTCCACTTT. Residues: CASSHAGTGGPPGSPLHF.

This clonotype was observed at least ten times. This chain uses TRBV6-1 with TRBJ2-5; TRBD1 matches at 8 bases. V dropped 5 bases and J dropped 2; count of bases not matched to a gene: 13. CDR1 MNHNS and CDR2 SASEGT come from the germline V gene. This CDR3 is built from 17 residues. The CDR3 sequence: CASSLSRPGTGQETQYF. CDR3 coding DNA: TGTGCCAGCAGTCTATCCCGCCCTGGGACAGGTCAAGAGACCCAGTACTTC.

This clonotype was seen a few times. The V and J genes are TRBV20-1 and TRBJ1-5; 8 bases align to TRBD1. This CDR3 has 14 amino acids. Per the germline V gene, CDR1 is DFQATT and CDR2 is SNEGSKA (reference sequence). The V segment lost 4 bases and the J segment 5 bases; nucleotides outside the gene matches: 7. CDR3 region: CSATLRGPHQPQHF. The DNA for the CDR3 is TGCAGTGCTACCCTCAGGGGGCCCCATCAGCCCCAGCATTTT.